Presented here are 9 T cell receptor beta chains from one specimen sequenced in a study of cytotoxic CD8 clonotypes in ibrutinib-treated CLL. Here immunoSEQ multiplex PCR was the method, and the copy in TCRdb shows in-frame clones only, minus some. The data show fewer than 400,000 clones, 67% seen once. This material consisted of PBMCs, taken after 36 months of ibrutinib treatment. These receptors were collected from a human donor with chronic lymphocytic leukemia.

V gene TRBV4-1 combines with J gene TRBJ2-3, with D unclear. Between the trimmed V and J ends, which lost 4 bases and 4 bases, there was a span of 6 bases. This CDR3 has 12 residues. Germline CDR1 and CDR2: MGHRA and YSYEKL. The CDR3: CASSLTADTQYF. For the CDR3, the DNA is TGCGCCAGCAGCCTCACAGCAGATACGCAGTATTTT.

The chain carries TRBV27 and TRBJ2-1; TRBD2 agrees at 15 bases. The CDR3 has 15 amino acids. Germline lookup yields CDR1 MNHEY and CDR2 SMNVEV (reference sequence). The J segment lost 7 bases and the V segment lost 8 bases, leaving 6 bases of the junction unmatched. CDR3 residues: CASRSGTSGRNEQFF. CDR3 coding DNA: TGTGCCAGCCGTTCGGGGACTAGCGGGAGGAATGAGCAGTTCTTC.

V gene TRBV14 combines with J gene TRBJ1-1; 12 nucleotides line up with TRBD1. CDR3 length equals 16 residues. The germline V gene encodes CDR1 SGHDN and CDR2 FVKESK. V shed 4 bases, J shed 5 bases, and the junction held 8 bases outside the gene matches. For the CDR3, the DNA is TGTGCCAGCAGCCTGGGACAGGGGGCAGGAGAGACTGAAGCTTTCTTT. This sequence encodes CASSLGQGAGETEAFF. Together with reference TRBV14 and TRBJ1-1, the CDR3 gives the full variable domain: EAGVTQFPSHSVIEKGQTVTLRCDPISGHDNLYWYRRVMGKEIKFLLHFVKESKQDESGMPNNRFLAERTGGTYSTLKVQPAELEDSGVYFCASSLGQGAGETEAFFGQGTRLTVV.

The chain employs TRBV7-8 and TRBJ2-1, with D perhaps TRBD1 (6 bases). CDR1 is SGHVS, CDR2 FQNEAQ, per germline. V gave up 3 bases and J gave up 8 bases, with 17 bases separating them. The CDR3 is 15 residues long. The CDR3 spells CASSFKRITGYEQFF. In DNA form, the CDR3 reads TGTGCCAGCAGCTTCAAACGAATAACAGGGTATGAGCAGTTCTTC.

CDR3 amino acids: CSVESSSGTGSTDTQYF. DNA of the CDR3: TGCAGCGTTGAATCCTCCTCCGGGACAGGGAGCACAGATACGCAGTATTTT. The chain is built from TRBV29-1 and TRBJ2-3, with 9 bases matching TRBD1. CDR1 and CDR2 (germline): SQVTM, ANQGSEA. The CDR3 has 17 amino acids. Trimming cost V 2 bases and J 0 bases; bases outside gene matches: 9.

This chain's CDR3 is CATSTPGQGYEQYF. CDR3 sequence (DNA): TGTGCCACCAGCACGCCCGGACAGGGGTACGAGCAGTACTTC. This chain links TRBV15 with TRBJ2-7; 9 bases match TRBD1. In germline, CDR1 is LNHNV, CDR2 YYDKDF (reference sequence). This CDR3 has 14 residues. With V trimmed by 4 bases and J by 4 bases, 5 bases remained unmatched.

The CDR3 DNA reads as TGTGCCAGCTCAGATGATAGCAATCAGCCCCAGCATTTT. It translates to CASSDDSNQPQHF. The chain carries TRBV18 and TRBJ1-5; D remains ambiguous. Germline V gives CDR1 KGHSH, CDR2 LQKENI. The CDR3 has 13 amino acids. V shed 5 bases and J shed 0 bases, with 5 bases lying between them.

This chain links TRBV2 with TRBJ2-7; 11 nucleotides match TRBD2. CDR3 size: 13 residues. Germline CDR1 reads SNHLY; CDR2 reads FYNNEI. V was clipped by 10 bases and J by 7 bases; unmatched bases: 9. CDR3 loop: CATQTSGTGEQYF. The CDR3 DNA reads as TGTGCCACGCAGACTAGCGGGACTGGGGAGCAGTACTTC.

The chain has TRBV4-2 and TRBJ2-5; the match to TRBD2 covers 16 bases. Germline V CDR1 and CDR2: LGHNA, YNFKEQ. This CDR3 contains 17 residues. V lost 8 bases to trimming and J lost 5 bases; unmatched junction nucleotides: 11. The CDR3 DNA reads as TGTGCCAGCGGGCGCGGGACTAGCGGGGGGGCCGGGGAGACCCAGTACTTC. Protein product: CASGRGTSGGAGETQYF.